The 21 T cell receptor beta chains presented below share a single source sample, sequenced in a study of T-cell memory formation after mild COVID-19. MiXCR was run by TCRdb on the 5' RACE reads, yielding one entry per CDR3 protein. The sample yields 140,000 to 150,000 distinct CDR3 sequences, roughly 21% seen once. The sample consisted of PBMCs or a T cell subset sorted from them (not recorded which). The receptors originated from an adult woman who had mild COVID-19 (a few samples of this study predate the infection). Cell type and time point are not known.

The chain links TRBV19 to TRBJ1-1; possible D gene TRBD1, 5 bases. CDR1 and CDR2 from the germline V gene are LNHDA and SQIVND (reference sequence). This CDR3 has 14 amino acids. Trimming took 5 bases from V and 0 from J, leaving 10 bases between them. CDR3 DNA sequence: TGTGCCAGTAGTTTACCGACAGTGAACACTGAAGCTTTCTTT. It yields the protein CASSLPTVNTEAFF.

The chain recombines TRBV6-2 or TRBV6-3 with TRBJ2-7; D is uncertain. V gave up 5 bases and J gave up 0 bases, with 5 bases separating them. This CDR3 has 12 amino acids. Germline V gene data show CDR1 as MNHEY and CDR2 as SVGEGT. CDR3 residues: CASSASSYEQYF. The CDR3 nucleotides are TGTGCCAGCAGTGCTTCCTCCTACGAGCAGTACTTC.

This clonotype was seen a few times. This chain links TRBV5-6 with TRBJ1-3; D is undetermined. CDR1 and CDR2 from the germline V gene are SGHDT and YYEEEE. Trimming took 6 bases from V and 3 from J, leaving 7 bases between them. This CDR3 is 12 amino acids long. The CDR3 coding sequence is TGTGCCAGCACCCGGGGTGGAAACACCATATATTTT. It is translated as CASTRGGNTIYF. Based on the CDR3 plus reference TRBV5-6 and TRBJ1-3, the full variable domain is DAGVTQSPTHLIKTRGQQVTLRCSPKSGHDTVSWYQQALGQGPQFIFQYYEEEERQRGNFPDRFSGHQFPNYSSELNVNALLLGDSALYLCASTRGGNTIYFGEGSWLTVV.

This clonotype showed up just a few times. The chain's CDR3 is CASSDSMSSGRVETQYF. The CDR3 nucleotides are TGTGCCAGCAGTGACTCGATGTCTAGCGGGAGGGTGGAGACCCAGTACTTC. This chain connects TRBV6-4 to TRBJ2-5, with TRBD2 matching 12 bases. V lost 0 bases, J lost 5 bases, and 7 bases stayed unmatched. From germline, CDR1 is MRHNA and CDR2 SNTAGT. The CDR3 covers 17 residues.

This chain connects TRBV20-1 to TRBJ2-7; 9 bases line up with TRBD2. Germline lookup yields CDR1 DFQATT and CDR2 SNEGSKA (reference sequence). The V and J ends lost 0 bases and 1 base, in that order; junction bases with no gene match: 4. CDR3 length equals 15 residues. The CDR3 bases are TGCAGTGCTAGAGATAGGCGGGAGGGGTCCTACGAGCAGTACTTC. Translating it yields CSARDRREGSYEQYF.

This clonotype came up a few times. The CDR3 coding sequence is TGTGCCTGGAGAGGAGGTAGCGGACCCTACGAGCAGTACTTC. This encodes CAWRGGSGPYEQYF. V is TRBV30 and J is TRBJ2-7; possible D gene TRBD2, 6 bases. Trimming pared 3 bases from V and 2 bases from J, leaving 14 bases between. The CDR3 is 14 amino acids. Germline assignment: CDR1 GTSNPN and CDR2 SVGIG (reference sequence). Combining the CDR3 with reference TRBV30 and TRBJ2-7 gives the whole variable domain SQTIHQWPATLVQPVGSPLSLECTVEGTSNPNLYWYRQAAGRGLQLLFYSVGIGQISSEVPQNLSASRPQDRQFILSSKKLLLSDSGFYLCAWRGGSGPYEQYFGPGTRLTVT.

The genes are TRBV7-2 and TRBJ2-1, with TRBD2 matching 16 bases. Germline V gives CDR1 SGHTA, CDR2 FQGNSA. V was pared by 4 bases and J by 10 bases, with 1 base of the junction left unmatched. The CDR3 runs to 14 residues. The CDR3 region is CASSSGLAGGEQFF. CDR3 sequence (DNA): TGTGCCAGCAGCTCGGGACTAGCGGGAGGGGAGCAGTTCTTC.

This clonotype showed up just a few times. The V and J genes are TRBV12-3 or TRBV12-4 and TRBJ2-2; 10 bases are shared with TRBD2. This CDR3 has 14 amino acids. With V trimmed by 6 bases and J by 5 bases, 3 bases remained unmatched. The DNA for the CDR3 is TGTGCCAGCAGACCGGGACTAGCGACCGGGGAGCTGTTTTTT. Translation gives CASRPGLATGELFF.

This clonotype was counted between two and nine times. The chain recombines TRBV30 with TRBJ2-5; D is unclear. Germline CDR1 is GTSNPN and CDR2 is SVGIG (reference sequence). Trimming stripped 3 bases from V and 5 bases from J, with 7 bases between. The CDR3 is 11 amino acids. CDR3 sequence reads: CAWREPETQYF. For the CDR3, the DNA is TGTGCCTGGAGGGAACCGGAGACCCAGTACTTC.

This clonotype was detected only a few times. This rearrangement joins TRBV5-4 to TRBJ1-3; D call uncertain. The CDR3 totals 13 residues. Germline CDR1 is SGHNT and CDR2 is YYREEE (reference sequence). V lost 1 base, J lost 0 bases, and 2 bases lay in between. CDR3 sequence reads: CASSLSSGNTIYF. In DNA, the CDR3 is TGTGCCAGCAGCTTGAGCTCTGGAAACACCATATATTTT.

The chain joins TRBV5-1 to TRBJ2-7, with 7 bases lining up with TRBD2. J gave up 6 bases and V 2 bases, and 11 bases lay outside the gene matches. The CDR3 contains 15 residues. From germline, CDR1 is SGHRS and CDR2 YFSETQ. In nucleotides, the CDR3 is TGCGCCAGCAGCTTAATGTCACAGGCGGGGGTCGAGCAGTACTTC. This sequence encodes CASSLMSQAGVEQYF.

The gene calls are TRBV6-2 or TRBV6-3 and TRBJ2-1; no firm D call. CDR1 and CDR2 (germline): MNHEY, SVGEGT. Trimming cost V 2 bases and J 6 bases, with 14 bases left between them. The CDR3 is 15 amino acids. The DNA for the CDR3 is TGTGCCAGCAGTTACAAGCGAGATTACGGCAATGAGCAGTTCTTC. The encoded protein is CASSYKRDYGNEQFF.

The chain has TRBV11-2 and TRBJ1-2; no firm D call. V was cut by 5 bases and J by 2 bases, with 15 bases left in between. CDR1 and CDR2 (germline): SGHAT, FQNNGV. This CDR3 is 15 amino acids long. CDR3 DNA: TGTGCCAGCAGCGACGCCCCCGACACAAACTATGGCTACACCTTC. Translation gives CASSDAPDTNYGYTF.

CDR3 region: CSAGAWTSGGGRADTQYF. The CDR3 DNA reads TGCAGTGCTGGCGCCTGGACTAGCGGGGGGGGCAGGGCAGATACGCAGTATTTT. This sequence joins TRBV20-1 and TRBJ2-3; TRBD2 agrees at 15 bases. Germline-derived CDR1 and CDR2 are DFQATT and SNEGSKA (reference sequence). The CDR3 covers 18 residues. With 5 bases clipped from V and 4 bases from J, the junction kept 13 bases outside the gene matches.

The CDR3 region has the DNA TGCAGTGCTAGTCCGGGACACAAACAGCCCCAGCATTTT. This sequence encodes CSASPGHKQPQHF. The chain uses TRBV20-1 and TRBJ1-5; D may be TRBD1 (6 bases). Between the trimmed V and J ends, which lost 3 bases and 7 bases, there was a span of 13 bases. The CDR3 length is 13 residues. CDR1 DFQATT and CDR2 SNEGSKA come from the germline V gene (reference sequence).

This clonotype was seen a handful of times. This sequence joins TRBV11-2 and TRBJ2-3; D perhaps matches TRBD2 (5 bases). The CDR3 runs to 16 residues. Trimming shortened V by 5 bases and J by 0 bases, and 15 bases separated the two germline ends. Germline CDR1 reads SGHAT; CDR2 reads FQNNGV. CDR3 loop: CASSPGLPSSTDTQYF. Here the CDR3 DNA reads TGTGCCAGCAGCCCAGGACTTCCCTCTAGCACAGATACGCAGTATTTT.

CDR3 amino acids: CASSHTGVAGSKHEQFF. CDR3 coding DNA: TGCGCCAGCAGTCACACTGGGGTAGCGGGATCTAAGCATGAGCAGTTCTTC. The chain carries TRBV5-1 and TRBJ2-1; 8 bases align to TRBD2. V lost 5 bases to trimming and J lost 8 bases; unmatched junction nucleotides: 18. The CDR3 sequence is 17 residues long. The germline gives CDR1 SGHRS, CDR2 YFSETQ. The whole variable domain, filled in from reference TRBV5-1 and TRBJ2-1, reads KAGVTQTPRYLIKTRGQQVTLSCSPISGHRSVSWYQQTPGQGLQFLFEYFSETQRNKGNFPGRFSGRQFSNSRSEMNVSTLELGDSALYLCASSHTGVAGSKHEQFFGPGTRLTVL.

The chain combines TRBV4-1 with TRBJ1-4; TRBD1 is a possible D gene (5 bases). The CDR3 is 15 residues long. CDR1 is MGHRA and CDR2 is YSYEKL in the germline V gene. V was cut by 0 bases and J by 7 bases, with 12 bases left in between. This chain's CDR3 is CASSQDFGGGEKLFF. The CDR3, as DNA: TGCGCCAGCAGCCAAGATTTTGGCGGGGGTGAAAAACTGTTTTTT.

This sequence joins TRBV18 and TRBJ2-5; TRBD1 matches at 9 bases. In germline, CDR1 is KGHSH, CDR2 LQKENI. The V segment lost 6 bases and the J segment 4 bases; nucleotides outside the gene matches: 3. This CDR3 spans 13 amino acids. CDR3 residues: CASSGQGGETQYF. CDR3 coding DNA: TGTGCCAGCTCGGGACAGGGTGGAGAGACCCAGTACTTC.

The sample holds a few counts of this clonotype. The chain carries TRBV5-1 and TRBJ2-1; TRBD1 matches at 8 bases. The V gene end was trimmed by 3 bases and the J gene end by 0 bases; junction bases not matched to a gene: 2. This CDR3 region has 15 residues. Germline CDR1 reads SGHRS; CDR2 reads YFSETQ. The CDR3 DNA reads as TGCGCCAGCAGCTGGACAGGGAGCTCCTACAATGAGCAGTTCTTC. Translating it yields CASSWTGSSYNEQFF. Full variable domain (missing parts from reference TRBV5-1 and TRBJ2-1): KAGVTQTPRYLIKTRGQQVTLSCSPISGHRSVSWYQQTPGQGLQFLFEYFSETQRNKGNFPGRFSGRQFSNSRSEMNVSTLELGDSALYLCASSWTGSSYNEQFFGPGTRLTVL.

This chain's CDR3 is CASSLGMSNQPQHF. CDR3 DNA sequence: TGTGCCAGCAGCTTGGGAATGAGCAATCAGCCCCAGCATTTT. This chain joins TRBV7-2 and TRBJ1-5, with D uncertain. V was trimmed by 3 bases and J by 1 base, leaving 7 bases between them. Germline loops: CDR1 SGHTA, CDR2 FQGNSA. This CDR3 contains 14 residues.